The present T cell receptor (beta chain) was sequenced within a study of T cell repertoires in cytomegalovirus infection. The germline V gene has CDR1 LNHDA and CDR2 SQIVND (reference sequence). This CDR3 comprises 15 residues. The V end lost 6 bases, the J end lost 5 bases, and 19 bases lay between the germline ends. TCRdb itself ran the reads through MiXCR, one entry per CDR3 protein. The sample consists of approximately 280,000 distinct CDR3 sequences, about 20% of them appearing once. Comments on this clonotype: Antigen: not known.

The sequenced sample was cultured PBMCs, obtained from culture after CMV antigen stimulation. The rearrangement uses TRBV19 and TRBJ2-5; possibly TRBD2 for D (6 bases). This receptor was obtained from a human donor in good health (CMV status not recorded). Some clones in this sample may be carry-over from other donors' samples. The CDR3 nucleotides read TGTGCCAGTAGCACCGGCGGGAAATGGGCCGAGACCCAGTACTTC. Protein product: CASSTGGKWAETQYF. The full variable domain, rest sourced from reference TRBV19 and TRBJ2-5, is DGGITQSPKYLFRKEGQNVTLSCEQNLNHDAMYWYRQDPGQGLRLIYYSQIVNDFQKGDIAEGYSVSREKKESFPLTVTSAQKNPTAFYLCASSTGGKWAETQYFGPGTRLLVL.